The TCR beta chain described here comes from a study of blood T cell dynamics during melanoma immunotherapy. Germline V gives CDR1 LGHNA, CDR2 YSLEER. The CDR3 loop spans 14 amino acids. V gave up 2 bases and J gave up 10 bases; unmatched junction bases: 3. Time point described: week 3, after first cycle of checkpoint inhibitor. Response was assessed by RECIST 1.1 at 12 weeks, except a couple of rapid progressors. Generated by immunoSEQ multiplex PCR, the TCRdb table keeps only in-frame clones and is missing some. The data hold thousands of clones, with around 86% observed a single time. This clonotype was obtained from a human donor with melanoma. Sequencing used blood, obtained from a patient treated with checkpoint blockade. This chain links TRBV4-3 with TRBJ2-1; 12 bases are shared with TRBD2. The CDR3 is CASSQLLAGGEQFF. In DNA, the CDR3 is TGCGCCAGCAGCCAACTACTAGCGGGGGGCGAGCAGTTCTTC.